The following is a T cell receptor beta chain sequence with its context. The V gene end was trimmed by 6 bases and the J gene end by 2 bases; junction bases not matched to a gene: 6. Per germline, CDR1 SEHNR and CDR2 FQNEAQ (reference sequence). The CDR3 length is 15 residues. These data come from a study of blood T cell repertoires in COVID-19. About the research overall: The study drew acute and convalescent COVID-19 samples from the United States, Italy and Spain.

Cohort 3 recovered donors had two negative PCRs, clearance, or symptom resolution. In the authors' workflow: Estimation of nucleated cell counts was performed using reference gene primer amplification. Sequencing used immunoSEQ multiplex PCR; TCRdb keeps in-frame clones, though not all of them. The V and J calls and clone size were taken over from that table, and D and trimming were inferred from the DNA. The sample carries some 460,000 clones, roughly 90% recorded once. The specimen sequenced was PBMCs or T cells enriched from blood (not recorded which). The V and J genes are TRBV7-9 and TRBJ2-5; TRBD2 matches at 10 bases. The receptor's source is a young woman who had recovered from COVID-19. Here the CDR3 reads CASSMASGGQETQYF. The CDR3 coding sequence is TGTGCCAGCAGTATGGCTAGCGGGGGACAAGAGACCCAGTACTTC.